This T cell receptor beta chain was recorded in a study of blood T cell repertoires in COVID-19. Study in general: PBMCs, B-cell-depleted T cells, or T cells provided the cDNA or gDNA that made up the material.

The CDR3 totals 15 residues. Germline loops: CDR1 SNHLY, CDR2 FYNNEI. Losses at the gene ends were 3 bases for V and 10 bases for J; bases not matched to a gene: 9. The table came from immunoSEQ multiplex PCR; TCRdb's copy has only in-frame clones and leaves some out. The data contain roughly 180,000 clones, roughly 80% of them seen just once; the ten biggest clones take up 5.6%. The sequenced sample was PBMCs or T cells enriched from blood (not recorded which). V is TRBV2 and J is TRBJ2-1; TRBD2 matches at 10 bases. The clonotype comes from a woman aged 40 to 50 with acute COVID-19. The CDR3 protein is CASSDGLAGAEEQFF. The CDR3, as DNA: TGTGCCAGCAGTGACGGGCTAGCGGGAGCTGAGGAGCAGTTCTTC.